This T cell receptor (beta chain) was identified during a study of blood T cell repertoires in COVID-19. V lost 1 base to trimming and J lost 7 bases; unmatched junction nucleotides: 9. The germline V gene encodes CDR1 SGHRS and CDR2 YFSETQ. The CDR3 runs 16 residues. The data were produced by immunoSEQ multiplex PCR, yet TCRdb's version contains in-frame clones alone and is incomplete. The sample has around 200,000 clones; 85% to 90% are singletons. The chain recombines TRBV5-1 with TRBJ2-1, with 9 bases fitting TRBD1. This TCR was sampled from a man aged 25-40 years who had recovered from COVID-19. The source material was PBMCs or T cells enriched from blood (not recorded which). Written as DNA, the CDR3 is TGCGCCAGCAGCTTGCCTACCGGGACAGGGCAGAATGAGCAGTTCTTC. It is translated as CASSLPTGTGQNEQFF.